A selection of T cell receptor beta chains follows, all from one sample in a study of blood T cell repertoires in COVID-19. Using immunoSEQ multiplex PCR, the repertoire was profiled, and TCRdb retains in-frame clones only, with some absent. The table includes about 220,000 clones, 65% to 90% detected once. The sequenced sample consisted of peripheral blood. The origin of the receptors is a man aged 50-60 years with active or convalescent COVID-19. The CDR3 runs from the conserved cysteine through the conserved F or W. The order of the fields is CDR3 protein, V gene, J gene.

CATSRDRTGMNEQYF	TRBV15	TRBJ2-7
CASSLRETQYF	TRBV5-6	TRBJ2-5
CASSYLKGRGLNEQFF	TRBV6-2/TRBV6-3	TRBJ2-1
CASRRQGSSETQYF	TRBV19	TRBJ2-5
CASSLDGQGPYYGYTF	TRBV11-2	TRBJ1-2
CATSESTGDEQFF	TRBV24-1	TRBJ2-1
CSVDTSGSAYEQYF	TRBV29-1	TRBJ2-7
CASSIDRRQNYGYTF	TRBV13	TRBJ1-2
CASSEQSSVHEQFF	TRBV6-1	TRBJ2-1
CASRDGTGSGNTIYF	TRBV2	TRBJ1-3
CASSVGSGGYGNTIYF	TRBV9	TRBJ1-3
CASSLVSGASDTQYF	TRBV7-2	TRBJ2-3
CASSLGQFGADTQYF	TRBV7-9	TRBJ2-3
CASSLVGGQRFGKLFF	TRBV5-1	TRBJ1-4
CASSLAPSNEQFF	TRBV5-1	TRBJ2-1
CASSKRAGGASGYNEQFF	TRBV19	TRBJ2-1
CATSDRRGFGLGNTGELFF	TRBV24-1	TRBJ2-2
CASSRLAGNTGELFF	TRBV6-2/TRBV6-3	TRBJ2-2
CASSEGALAIEKLFF	TRBV16	TRBJ1-4
CASSAYSGTANTGELFF	TRBV9	TRBJ2-2
CASSRGQNSYNEQFF	TRBV11-3	TRBJ2-1
CASSYRTEAFF	TRBV12-3/TRBV12-4	TRBJ1-1
CASSRGLAGYEQYF	TRBV5-4	TRBJ2-7
CASSASSPSEQFF	TRBV9	TRBJ2-1
CASSLEPRAGELFF	TRBV3-1/TRBV3-2	TRBJ2-2
CASSAGRGRTEAFF	TRBV2	TRBJ1-1
CASSMTGKNIQYF	TRBV19	TRBJ2-4
CASSLGTGGSYSNQPQHF	TRBV5-6	TRBJ1-5
CASSKQGENTEAFF	TRBV2	TRBJ1-1
CASKREFSYNEQFF	TRBV6-5	TRBJ2-1
CASSPLEVRETQYF	TRBV18	TRBJ2-5
CASSIAPYNEQFF	TRBV19	TRBJ2-1
CASSSPTVYGYTF	TRBV7-9	TRBJ1-2
CASSQEGASGNTGELFF	TRBV4-3	TRBJ2-2
CASRGGQGDQPQHF	TRBV2	TRBJ1-5
CASSLTKTSGRTDTQYF	TRBV5-5	TRBJ2-3
CASSQAGAFYSSGNTIYF	TRBV21-1	TRBJ1-3
CASSLGLWATAQFF	TRBV13	TRBJ2-1
CASSADTGLAGYNEQFF	TRBV9	TRBJ2-1
CASSLDSGRETQYF	TRBV5-4	TRBJ2-5
CASSQLTEREGYRGAVF	TRBV3-1/TRBV3-2	TRBJ2-2
CASSWRPGLAGGTYNEQFF	TRBV5-6	TRBJ2-1
CASSLTGTEAFF	TRBV28	TRBJ1-1
CASSLAGNTGELFF	TRBV6-6	TRBJ2-2
CASSYSPDRGNYGYTF	TRBV6-5	TRBJ1-2
CASSPRDWYQETQYF	TRBV14	TRBJ2-5
CAMGQGPETQYF	TRBV10-3	TRBJ2-5
CASSPGGAHNEQFF	TRBV27	TRBJ2-1
CASSLRQGNTEAFF	TRBV7-2	TRBJ1-1
CASRYRISNTEAFF	TRBV2	TRBJ1-1
CASSMGRGHFHFTDTQYF	TRBV19	TRBJ2-3
CASSSPGIPNYGYTF	TRBV13	TRBJ1-2
CASSLDRSSYNEQFF	TRBV11-3	TRBJ2-1
CASSKRGSYNEQFF	TRBV7-9	TRBJ2-1
CASSLAASSGELFF	TRBV7-6	TRBJ2-2
CASSISSGGGDTQYF	TRBV5-1	TRBJ2-3
CASSSSGTGYGYTF	TRBV5-1	TRBJ1-2
CAISEYGTPNTEAFF	TRBV10-3	TRBJ1-1
CASSPGAGETQYF	TRBV5-4	TRBJ2-5